One T cell receptor beta chain is described in this entry. Its antigen is not yet known. Base qualities were left out, and no much larger clone turns up one base away. This sample stems from a study of OX40 agonist ivuxolimab in advanced cancers. Regarding the research as a whole: Ivuxolimab was a fully human IgG2 agonistic monoclonal antibody targeting the costimulatory receptor OX40 (CD134). Intravenous ivuxolimab was administered to patients every 2 weeks at six dose levels: 0.01, 0.1, 0.3, 1.5, 3 and 10 mg/kg. Among the roughly 52 dose-escalation patients, 19 had hepatocellular carcinoma, 15 or so melanoma, 9 renal cell carcinoma and 9 head and neck cancer. The dose-escalation cohort was about 83% male with a mean age of approximately 60 years, ranging from roughly 23 to 79. Patients were allowed to have had prior anti-PD-1, anti-PD-L1 or anti-CTLA-4 therapy, and 30% to 40% of the dose-escalation patients had been treated with checkpoint inhibitors. Three dose-escalation patients achieved partial responses, one with hepatocellular carcinoma and two with cutaneous melanoma. The point of sequencing TCRbeta in the periphery was to test whether ivuxolimab changed TCR sequence diversity and drove clonal T-cell expansion. The paper describes the monotherapy dose-escalation part (N ≈ 49 patients) of the phase I trial of ivuxolimab. Points the paper makes about the study in general: Which antigens the clonally expanded peripheral T cells were specific for was not determined. Clonal expansion of both CD4+ and CD8+ blood T cells was observed from baseline to week 6 at doses 0.1 to 3.0 mg/kg. In the 0.1-3.0 mg/kg groups, partial responders had among the lowest normalized peripheral clonal expansion, particularly in CD8+ T cells. On average, CD8+ T cells showed more expanded clones than CD4+ T cells after ivuxolimab. Low levels of normalized T-cell clonal expansion were also seen in some nonresponding patients.

Patients with a history of autoimmune disease or receiving systemic immunosuppression were excluded from the trial. In every dose cohort, peripheral blood was drawn for TCR sequencing at baseline, cycle 4 day 1, and cycle 7 day 1. Samples were obtained from an open-label, multicenter, first-in-human phase I dose-escalation trial of ivuxolimab. The trial enrolled adults with locally advanced or metastatic head and neck squamous cell, hepatocellular, melanoma or renal cell carcinoma. Before TCR sequencing, CD4+ and CD8+ T cells were separately sorted from peripheral blood. After removal of 3 bases from V and 4 bases from J, the junction retains 6 bases not matched to a gene. CDR1 and CDR2 are drawn from the germline V gene: SGHRS, YFSETQ. The CDR3 goes from the cysteine to the phenylalanine over 15 residues. CDR3 DNA only is kept here, 45 bases in frame from base 1. For sequencing of the TCRbeta CDR3 region, genomic DNA was extracted from the sorted cells. TCRbeta CDR3 regions were sequenced using the immunoSEQ Assay. TCRdb carries this immuneACCESS record with in-frame sequences only. Its versions omit some clonotypes, under half of them owing to an unresolved V gene in the studies checked, with the rest unexplained. Here the sample has about 62,000 clones; about 79% occur a single time. The top ten clones comprise 2% to 3% of the sample.

The source was CD4+ or CD8+ T cells sorted from blood, collected in a trial of the OX40 agonist ivuxolimab. This receptor was taken from an adult with an advanced solid tumor such as melanoma, head and neck, liver or kidney cancer. The chain is assembled from TRBV5-1 and TRBJ2-1, with 8 bases matching TRBD2. Read as DNA, the sequence is TGCGCCAGCAGCTCCCCGGGACTAGTGTACAATGAGCAGTTCTTC. Its protein product is CASSSPGLVYNEQFF.